The 23 T cell receptor beta chains below all came from one sample that was sequenced in a study of blood T cells in healthy people across ages. A J-beta primer mix and a sample-barcoded 5' primer were used in a second PCR of roughly 7 to 12 cycles. MiXCR, applied by TCRdb to the 5' RACE reads, yields one record per CDR3 protein. The table lists hundreds of thousands of distinct CDR3 sequences, roughly half of them singletons. The source material was blood. Every receptor here comes from an elderly woman in good health.

The CDR3 nucleotides read TGTGCCAGTAGTATTCGCGGAGGGGCCACAGATACGCAGTATTTT. Translating it yields CASSIRGGATDTQYF. J is TRBJ2-3 and V is TRBV19, with a weak D call TRBD2 (6 bases). V lost 3 bases and J 2 bases, leaving 12 bases between the germline ends. This CDR3 comprises 15 residues. Germline CDR1 LNHDA, CDR2 SQIVND (reference sequence).

V gene TRBV7-8 combines with J gene TRBJ2-7, with no clear D. Germline V gene data show CDR1 as SGHVS and CDR2 as FQNEAQ. V was cut by 0 bases and J by 3 bases, with 9 bases left in between. CDR3 length equals 14 residues. CDR3 in DNA: TGTGCCAGCAGCTTAGCGGGTCGCGGCTACGAGCAGTACTTC. Residues: CASSLAGRGYEQYF.

The sample holds many counts of this clonotype. The chain uses TRBV12-3 or TRBV12-4 and TRBJ1-2; D perhaps matches TRBD1 (5 bases). Deletions cut 6 bases from V and 5 bases from J, with 13 bases between. This CDR3 comprises 13 residues. The CDR3 DNA reads as TGTGCCAGCAGCCCCGGGGGGTGGTATGGCTACACCTTC. Amino acid sequence: CASSPGGWYGYTF.

This clonotype was recorded only once. The chain has TRBV25-1 and TRBJ2-7; TRBD2 matches at 10 bases. Losses at the gene ends were 2 bases for V and 5 bases for J; bases not matched to a gene: 6. The CDR3 runs to 15 residues. Per germline, CDR1 MGHDK and CDR2 SYGVNS. The CDR3 region is CASSESGRALHEQYF. Written as DNA, the CDR3 is TGTGCCAGCAGTGAAAGCGGGAGGGCCCTCCACGAGCAGTACTTC.

This clonotype came up a few times. This rearrangement joins TRBV7-2 to TRBJ2-1; 9 positions match TRBD2. This CDR3 spans 18 amino acids. The V and J ends lost 1 base and 3 bases, in that order; junction bases with no gene match: 10. Germline CDR1 reads SGHTA; CDR2 reads FQGNSA. This CDR3 is CASSLVLSGGRYYNEQFF. In nucleotides, the CDR3 is TGTGCCAGCAGCTTAGTCCTTAGCGGGGGCCGGTACTACAATGAGCAGTTCTTC.

This chain links TRBV6-6 with TRBJ1-2; D is possibly TRBD1 (6 bases). The CDR3 contains 12 residues. Trimming left V 8 bases short and J 4 bases short, with 11 bases between. CDR1 is MNHNY, CDR2 SVGAGI, per germline (reference sequence). CDR3 loop: CASVGAGYGYTF. The CDR3 bases are TGTGCCAGCGTGGGGGCGGGCTATGGCTACACCTTC.

The chain links TRBV2 to TRBJ1-2; 9 bases match TRBD1. This CDR3 has 14 amino acids. After removal of 6 bases from V and 7 bases from J, the junction contained 9 bases not matched to a gene. CDR1 and CDR2 (germline): SNHLY, FYNNEI. In DNA form, the CDR3 reads TGTGCCAGCAGCCCCGGGACAGGGCTACTTGGCTACACCTTC. This encodes CASSPGTGLLGYTF.

This clonotype showed up just a few times. This sequence joins TRBV5-1 and TRBJ1-6, with TRBD1 matching over 10 bases. Germline lookup yields CDR1 SGHRS and CDR2 YFSETQ. The CDR3 has 15 amino acids. After removal of 2 bases from V and 8 bases from J, the junction contained 4 bases not matched to a gene. The DNA for the CDR3 is TGCGCCAGCAGCTTATCCGGGACAGGGGATTCACCCCTCCACTTT. Translation: CASSLSGTGDSPLHF.

The rearrangement uses TRBV29-1 and TRBJ2-5; D is tentatively TRBD1 or TRBD2 (5 bases each). TRBJ2-7 matches the DNA end more closely, so the J call is doubtful. CDR3 length: 12 amino acids. The V gene's germline CDR1 is SQVTM and CDR2 ANQGSEA. Written as DNA, the CDR3 is TGCAGCGTTGAAGATGGGGGTACCGAGCAGTACTTC. It is translated as CSVEDGGTEQYF.

This clonotype came up many times. V and J are TRBV29-1 and TRBJ2-1, with TRBD2 identical over 9 bases. The CDR3 contains 13 residues. Looked up from germline, CDR1 is SQVTM and CDR2 is ANQGSEA. V lost 7 bases and J lost 2; bases outside the gene matches: 3. CDR3 region: CSELAGPYNEQFF. CDR3 in DNA: TGCAGCGAACTAGCGGGTCCCTACAATGAGCAGTTCTTC.

A single count supports this clonotype. The CDR3 here is CASSEGQGQGETQYF. In DNA form, the CDR3 reads TGCGCCAGCAGCGAGGGACAGGGGCAGGGAGAGACCCAGTACTTC. The chain combines TRBV5-1 with TRBJ2-5, with TRBD1 matching 10 bases. V was pared by 4 bases and J by 4 bases, with 7 bases of the junction left unmatched. There are 15 residues in the CDR3. The germline V gene encodes CDR1 SGHRS and CDR2 YFSETQ.

This clonotype was found many times. This rearrangement joins TRBV20-1 to TRBJ2-3; D call uncertain. Germline V gene data show CDR1 as DFQATT and CDR2 as SNEGSKA (reference sequence). The CDR3 is made up of 15 amino acids. V lost 4 bases to trimming and J lost 0 bases, with 14 bases between them. CDR3 protein: CSATNRWASTDTQYF. The CDR3 coding sequence is TGCAGTGCTACGAATCGGTGGGCAAGCACAGATACGCAGTATTTT.

This chain links TRBV3-1 with TRBJ1-1; tentative D call: TRBD1 (5 bases). The germline V gene encodes CDR1 LGHDT and CDR2 YNNKEL (reference sequence). The V and J ends lost 6 bases and 5 bases respectively, with 13 bases between them. The CDR3 has 13 residues. This CDR3 reads CASRQTAGTEAFF. DNA for the CDR3: TGTGCCAGCAGACAGACAGCGGGAACTGAAGCTTTCTTT.

Of note for this clonotype: A much bigger clone sits one base away, suggesting this may be a read error. The V call is TRBV27, the J call TRBJ2-5, with TRBD1 matching over 8 bases. The germline V gene encodes CDR1 MNHEY and CDR2 SMNVEV (reference sequence). This CDR3 spans 13 amino acids. The CDR3 sequence: CAGSTGGWETQYF. Here the CDR3 DNA reads TGTGCCGGCAGTACAGGGGGTTGGGAGACCCAGTACTTC.

V and J are TRBV6-2 or TRBV6-3 and TRBJ2-1, with a possible D match to TRBD2 (5 bases). V was shortened by 2 bases and J by 8 bases, with 13 bases between the two germline ends. Germline lookup yields CDR1 MNHEY and CDR2 SVGEGT. The CDR3 contains 14 residues. The CDR3 DNA reads TGTGCCAGCAGTTACGGGCCTAGCTGGCATGAGCAGTTCTTC. This codes for CASSYGPSWHEQFF.

The chain joins TRBV6-5 to TRBJ2-3; 9 positions match TRBD2. V lost 5 bases to trimming and J lost 5 bases; unmatched junction nucleotides: 5. This CDR3 has 14 residues. The germline V gene encodes CDR1 MNHEY and CDR2 SVGAGI. Written as DNA, the CDR3 is TGTGCCAGCAGTGCGGGACTAGCCGGAGATACGCAGTATTTT. It specifies CASSAGLAGDTQYF.

A few counts support this clonotype. This clone may be a read error of a much larger clone one base away. The V and J genes are TRBV25-1 and TRBJ2-3; D not certain. Trimming left V 8 bases short and J 6 bases short, with 12 bases between. CDR1 is MGHDK and CDR2 is SYGVNS in the germline V gene. CDR3 length: 12 residues. CDR3 amino acids: CASRRGSDTQYF. The CDR3 coding sequence is TGTGCCAGCCGTCGAGGTTCGGATACGCAGTATTTT.

As to this clonotype: A much more abundant neighbour one base away suggests this may be a read error. V is TRBV20-1 and J is TRBJ2-5; 9 nucleotides agree with TRBD1. The CDR3 is 15 residues long. Germline lookup yields CDR1 DFQATT and CDR2 SNEGSKA (reference sequence). The CDR3 DNA reads as TGCAGTGCTAGCGGAGGGACAGGGATCCAAGCGACCCAGTACTTC. Translating gives CSASGGTGIQATQYF.

The genes are TRBV13 and TRBJ1-5; 9 nucleotides match TRBD1. Trimming removed 5 bases from V and 5 bases from J; junction bases left unmatched: 7. Looked up from germline, CDR1 is PRHDT and CDR2 is FYEKMQ (reference sequence). The CDR3 contains 15 residues. Here the CDR3 reads CASSKGTGSHQPQHF. CDR3 sequence (DNA): TGTGCCAGCAGCAAGGGGACAGGGTCGCATCAGCCCCAGCATTTT.

V gene TRBV20-1 combines with J gene TRBJ2-3; D not certain. The CDR3 is 12 residues long. With 5 bases removed from V and 2 bases from J, the gap between germline ends came to 8 bases. Germline-derived CDR1 and CDR2 are DFQATT and SNEGSKA (reference sequence). CDR3 protein: CSAALVTDTQYF. The CDR3, as DNA: TGCAGTGCTGCCCTTGTCACAGATACGCAGTATTTT.

The rearrangement uses TRBV10-3 and TRBJ2-7; the D is unclear. CDR1 and CDR2 (germline): ENHRY, SYGVKD. Trimming stripped 2 bases from V and 4 bases from J, with 6 bases between. CDR3 length: 12 residues. DNA of the CDR3: TGTGCCATCAGTGAGCCATCTTACGAGCAGTACTTC. Amino acids: CAISEPSYEQYF.

This clonotype is a singleton in its sample. A read error may explain this, as a much larger clone is one base away. The chain has TRBV4-2 and TRBJ1-2; D call uncertain. CDR3 length: 13 amino acids. Germline loops: CDR1 LGHNA, CDR2 YNFKEQ. This CDR3 reads CASSQVGNYGYIF. As DNA, the CDR3 is TGTGCCAGCAGCCAAGTGGGGAACTATGGCTACATCTTC.

The CDR3 loop is CASSLSAWGQGRGQYF. CDR3 bases: TGTGCCAGCAGTCTCTCCGCATGGGGACAGGGACGTGGGCAGTACTTC. This rearrangement joins TRBV28 to TRBJ2-7; 9 bases align to TRBD1. The CDR3 contains 16 residues. V gave up 5 bases and J gave up 9 bases; unmatched junction bases: 17. From germline, CDR1 is MDHEN and CDR2 SYDVKM.